This TCR beta chain was sequenced in a study of cytomegalovirus exposure and HLA in healthy donors. Overall study results and limits: Further analysis was carried out later, and it showed several of the most significant clusters appearing linked to common viral pathogens.

The CDR3 is 14 residues long. V lost 5 bases to trimming and J lost 3 bases, with 14 bases between them. Per germline, CDR1 MNHEY and CDR2 SMNVEV (reference sequence). The PCR ran on 60 Vbeta and 13 Jbeta primers. TCRdb's table, derived via immunoSEQ multiplex PCR, lists solely in-frame clones and lacks some. The sample holds over 130,000 clones, approximately 80% seen once. As to this clone: Its specificity is unknown.

This sequence originates from a man aged 30 to 39 in good health and CMV-seropositive. Sequenced sample: PBMCs. The rearrangement links TRBV27 to TRBJ2-7; a weak D match, TRBD2 (5 bases). This CDR3 reads CASSTRTPFYEQYF. The CDR3 DNA reads as TGTGCCAGCAGTACCCGGACTCCTTTCTACGAGCAGTACTTC.